This T cell receptor (beta chain) was recovered during a study of blood T cells in healthy people across ages. This CDR3 is built from 14 residues. V lost 1 base and J 3 bases, leaving 10 bases between the germline ends. The germline CDR1 and CDR2 sequences are DFQATT and SNEGSKA (reference sequence). Alongside a J-beta primer mix, a sample-barcoded 5' primer served in a second PCR lasting 7 to 11 cycles. TCRdb re-derived calls from the 5' RACE reads in MiXCR, one entry per CDR3 protein. The top ten clones hold 20% to 25% of a sample with hundreds of thousands of distinct CDR3 sequences, 55% to 75% of them seen once.

The rearrangement uses TRBV20-1 and TRBJ2-1; either TRBD1 or TRBD2 may supply D (6 bases each). Material for sequencing was blood. This receptor was taken from a man aged 25 to 45 in good health. The CDR3 sequence is CSARGGAHYNEQFF. DNA for the CDR3: TGCAGTGCTAGAGGGGGGGCTCACTACAATGAGCAGTTCTTC.